This entry describes one T cell receptor beta chain. The data stem from a study of blood T cell repertoires in COVID-19. The wider study: T cells, B-cell-depleted T cells, or PBMCs supplied cDNA or gDNA.

Which cohort a participant joined came from the clinical history participants gave. Recovered Cohort 3 donors showed two negative PCRs, clearance, or symptom resolution. Trimming took off 1 base at V and 3 bases at J, with 15 bases between the two ends. CDR1 GTSNPN and CDR2 SVGIG come from the germline V gene (reference sequence). The CDR3 is 16 residues long. This table comes from immunoSEQ multiplex PCR, and its TCRdb copy is limited to in-frame clones, with some not included. The sample lists roughly 220,000 clones, 65% to 85% occurring once. V is TRBV30 and J is TRBJ2-2; maybe TRBD2 (6 bases). The sequenced sample was PBMCs or T cells enriched from blood (not recorded which). The TCR originated in a woman aged 35 to 49 who had recovered from COVID-19. The CDR3 nucleotides are TGTGCCTGGAGTGCACCTTGGACTACCTACACCGGGGAGCTGTTTTTT. Translated, it gives CAWSAPWTTYTGELFF.